This T cell receptor beta chain was found in a study of T cell responses to AZD1222 COVID-19 vaccine. In germline, CDR1 is SGHKS, CDR2 YYEKEE (reference sequence). The CDR3 extends over 14 amino acids. J gave up 4 bases and V 4 bases, and 3 bases lay outside the gene matches. TCRdb's copy holds only in-frame clones and misses some; the assay was immunoSEQ multiplex PCR. The sample records just under 75,000 clones, less than 85% being singletons. The sample here was peripheral blood, taken 28 days after the second AZD1222 dose. The V gene is TRBV5-5, the J gene TRBJ1-2, with 11 bases lining up with TRBD1. This sequence originates from an adult who received the AZD1222 COVID-19 vaccine. CDR3 protein: CASSTGQGVYGYTF. Here the CDR3 DNA reads TGTGCCAGCAGCACGGGACAGGGGGTCTATGGCTACACCTTC.